The T cell receptor (beta chain) under discussion was sequenced for a study of T cell responses to AZD1222 COVID-19 vaccine. Findings of the study overall: Following two doses of AZD1222, Spike-specific TCR breadth and depth rose.

The V gene's germline CDR1 is SEHNR and CDR2 FQNEAQ (reference sequence). The CDR3 runs 16 residues. Deletions cut 1 base from V and 7 bases from J, with 20 bases between. About this clone itself: The target antigen is unknown.

The table came from immunoSEQ multiplex PCR; TCRdb's copy has only in-frame clones and leaves some out. The sample holds around 200,000 clones, 85% to 95% seen once. The source was peripheral blood, collected 28 days after the second dose of the MenACWY control vaccine. The chain uses TRBV7-9 and TRBJ2-7, with D tentatively TRBD2 (5 bases). The TCR was taken from an adult who received the MenACWY meningococcal vaccine as a control. CDR3 region: CASSLGVIGVLGEQYF. The CDR3 bases are TGTGCCAGCAGCTTAGGAGTAATCGGGGTACTCGGGGAGCAGTACTTC.